The 28 T cell receptor beta chains below come from one sample, sequenced in a study of blood T cell repertoires in COVID-19. Assay used: immunoSEQ multiplex PCR; TCRdb lists only in-frame clones, some missing. Here the sample spans fewer than 45,000 clones, 88% being singletons. Sequencing was performed on peripheral blood. Receptor source: a woman aged 35 to 49 with acute or convalescent COVID-19.

The CDR3 region has the DNA TGTGCCAGCAGCTCTCTTATGGGGGGGACTGAAGCTTTCTTT. Its translation is CASSSLMGGTEAFF. The chain carries TRBV7-6 and TRBJ1-1, with D perhaps TRBD1 (5 bases). This CDR3 region has 14 residues. Germline loops: CDR1 SGHVS, CDR2 FNYEAQ. With 4 bases removed from V and 5 bases from J, the gap between germline ends came to 14 bases.

The V and J genes are TRBV3-1 (or the pseudogene TRBV3-2) and TRBJ2-3; TRBD1 agrees at 8 bases. Germline values: CDR1 LGHDT, CDR2 YNNKEL (reference sequence). The V gene end was trimmed by 3 bases and the J gene end by 3 bases; junction bases not matched to a gene: 5. The CDR3 totals 15 residues. For the CDR3, the DNA is TGTGCCAGCAGCCAGACAGGGGTTCCAACAGATACGCAGTATTTT. It yields the protein CASSQTGVPTDTQYF.

This chain connects TRBV7-3 to TRBJ1-6; TRBD1 matches at 9 bases. V trimming: 3 bases; J trimming: 10 bases; junction bases outside the gene matches: 4. CDR1 and CDR2 (germline): SGHTA, FQGTGA. There are 14 residues in the CDR3. CDR3 residues: CASSLGQGGSPLHF. The DNA of the CDR3 is TGTGCCAGCAGCTTGGGACAGGGTGGCTCACCCCTCCACTTT.

The chain uses TRBV5-1 and TRBJ2-3; TRBD2 aligns across 7 bases. The CDR3 has 16 residues. CDR1 and CDR2 from the germline V gene are SGHRS and YFSETQ. Losses at the gene ends were 0 bases for V and 2 bases for J; bases not matched to a gene: 6. CDR3 in DNA: TGCGCCAGCAGCTTGGGGGCTAGCGGAAACACAGATACGCAGTATTTT. The encoded protein is CASSLGASGNTDTQYF. Drawing the rest from reference TRBV5-1 and TRBJ2-3, the complete variable domain is KAGVTQTPRYLIKTRGQQVTLSCSPISGHRSVSWYQQTPGQGLQFLFEYFSETQRNKGNFPGRFSGRQFSNSRSEMNVSTLELGDSALYLCASSLGASGNTDTQYFGPGTRLTVL.

The chain recombines TRBV11-3 with TRBJ2-5; 12 positions match TRBD2. The germline V gene has CDR1 SGHNT and CDR2 YENEEA. V lost 5 bases and J lost 5; bases outside the gene matches: 3. The CDR3 totals 14 residues. In DNA, the CDR3 is TGTGCCAGCAGCCCAGGGACTAGCGGGGAGACCCAGTACTTC. Translating it yields CASSPGTSGETQYF.

This sequence joins TRBV19 and TRBJ1-1, with a weak D call TRBD1 (5 bases). CDR1 and CDR2 from the germline V gene are LNHDA and SQIVND (reference sequence). With 6 bases removed from V and 1 base from J, the gap between germline ends came to 15 bases. The CDR3 loop spans 15 amino acids. This CDR3 reads CASSPNRIPNTEAFF. The CDR3 coding sequence is TGTGCCAGTAGCCCTAACAGGATTCCGAACACTGAAGCTTTCTTT.

The rearrangement joins TRBV27 to TRBJ2-1; 8 bases are a match to TRBD1. CDR1 and CDR2 (germline): MNHEY, SMNVEV (reference sequence). This CDR3 region has 16 residues. The V and J ends lost 3 bases and 3 bases, in that order; junction bases with no gene match: 7. In DNA form, the CDR3 reads TGTGCCAGCAGTTTCTTCCGACAGGGGAGCTACAATGAGCAGTTCTTC. Translation gives CASSFFRQGSYNEQFF.

V gene TRBV12-3 or TRBV12-4 combines with J gene TRBJ1-1; no firm D call. Trimming took off 3 bases at V and 8 bases at J, with 4 bases between the two ends. This CDR3 is 10 amino acids long. Here the CDR3 DNA reads TGTGCCAGCAGTTTGAGGGAAGCTTTCTTT. Encoded protein: CASSLREAFF.

The rearrangement uses TRBV28 and TRBJ2-7; 10 positions agree with TRBD1. V lost 6 bases, J lost 4 bases, and 9 bases stayed unmatched. The CDR3 spans 15 residues. Germline-derived CDR1 and CDR2 are MDHEN and SYDVKM. For the CDR3, the DNA is TGTGCCAGCAGAAAACCTGGGACAGGGGAGTACGAGCAGTACTTC. Protein: CASRKPGTGEYEQYF.

This rearrangement joins TRBV11-1 to TRBJ2-3, with TRBD2 matching 9 bases. V gave up 5 bases and J gave up 6 bases; unmatched junction bases: 12. CDR3 length: 16 amino acids. Germline V lookup: CDR1 SGHAT, CDR2 FQDESV (reference sequence). The CDR3, as DNA: TGTGCCAGCAGCCTCGGTGAAGGACTAGCGTGGGATACGCAGTATTTT. This gives the protein CASSLGEGLAWDTQYF.

J is TRBJ2-7 and V is TRBV7-9, with 12 bases matching TRBD2. Germline V lookup: CDR1 SEHNR, CDR2 FQNEAQ (reference sequence). The CDR3 covers 16 residues. V trimming: 3 bases; J trimming: 6 bases; junction bases outside the gene matches: 9. The CDR3 loop is CASSFDRTSGMREQYF. CDR3 DNA sequence: TGTGCCAGCAGCTTTGACAGGACTAGCGGGATGCGCGAGCAGTACTTC.

This clone was detected once. The chain is built from TRBV6-2 or TRBV6-3 and TRBJ2-6; D possibly corresponds to TRBD2 (5 bases). The ends were cut back, 0 bases at V and 3 bases at J, with 6 bases in the middle. The CDR3 is 15 residues long. CDR1 and CDR2 from the germline V gene are MNHEY and SVGEGT. The CDR3 sequence: CASSYSEVGANVLTF. In DNA form, the CDR3 reads TGTGCCAGCAGTTACTCGGAGGTTGGGGCCAACGTCCTGACTTTC.

The chain links TRBV19 to TRBJ2-2; 15 nucleotides align to TRBD2. The CDR3 runs to 18 residues. Germline V CDR1 and CDR2: LNHDA, SQIVND (reference sequence). Trimming removed 3 bases from V and 2 bases from J; junction bases left unmatched: 4. The CDR3: CASSIEGLAGGNTGELFF. The CDR3 DNA follows: TGTGCCAGTAGTATCGAGGGACTAGCGGGAGGAAACACCGGGGAGCTGTTTTTT. Variable domain in full (rest from reference TRBV19 and TRBJ2-2): DGGITQSPKYLFRKEGQNVTLSCEQNLNHDAMYWYRQDPGQGLRLIYYSQIVNDFQKGDIAEGYSVSREKKESFPLTVTSAQKNPTAFYLCASSIEGLAGGNTGELFFGEGSRLTVL.

The chain couples TRBV15 to TRBJ2-7, with a tentative D call TRBD2 (5 bases). The V end lost 2 bases, the J end lost 3 bases, and 11 bases lay between the germline ends. The germline gives CDR1 LNHNV, CDR2 YYDKDF (reference sequence). The CDR3 runs 14 residues. The CDR3 spells CATSRTTKIYEQYF. The CDR3 DNA sequence: TGTGCCACCAGCAGAACGACTAAGATCTACGAGCAGTACTTC.

The chain joins TRBV6-4 to TRBJ1-2; 8 bases align to TRBD1. The length of the CDR3 is 17 residues. V gave up 2 bases and J gave up 3 bases; unmatched junction bases: 11. CDR1 is MRHNA, CDR2 SNTAGT, per germline. Here the CDR3 reads CASSDGVGRGLDYGYTF. The CDR3 bases are TGTGCCAGCAGTGACGGTGTGGGCAGGGGGCTAGACTATGGCTACACCTTC.

The V call is TRBV28, the J call TRBJ1-3, with TRBD1 matching over 7 bases. The CDR3 is made up of 17 amino acids. Germline assignment: CDR1 MDHEN and CDR2 SYDVKM. With V trimmed by 4 bases and J by 0 bases, 9 bases remained unmatched. As DNA, the CDR3 is TGTGCCAGCAGTTCCCAACAGGGGCTACACTCTGGAAACACCATATATTTT. Its translation is CASSSQQGLHSGNTIYF.

J is TRBJ1-5 and V is TRBV9; unclear D gene. From germline, CDR1 is SGDLS and CDR2 YYNGEE. The CDR3 extends over 15 amino acids. V was clipped by 2 bases and J by 5 bases, with 14 bases between them. CDR3 in DNA: TGTGCCAGCAGCGTGGAGGGAAACAGCGATCAGCCCCAGCATTTT. Protein: CASSVEGNSDQPQHF.

The chain recombines TRBV12-3 or TRBV12-4 with TRBJ1-1; weak D call: TRBD1 (6 bases). The CDR3 loop spans 11 amino acids. V lost 3 bases and J 11 bases, leaving 10 bases between the germline ends. The CDR3, as DNA: TGTGCCAGCAGTTTTGGGGGCGAGGCTTTCTTT. It is translated as CASSFGGEAFF.

The V gene is TRBV9, the J gene TRBJ1-2; 8 bases agree with TRBD1. The germline CDR1 and CDR2 sequences are SGDLS and YYNGEE. The V and J ends lost 2 bases and 2 bases, in that order; junction bases with no gene match: 2. The CDR3 consists of 14 residues. CDR3 in DNA: TGTGCCAGCAGCGTGGACAGGGCGAACTATGGCTACACCTTC. Translating gives CASSVDRANYGYTF.

This clone showed up just once. The CDR3 nucleotides are TGTGCCAGCAGCGACCCCGGGACTAGCGGGAGACTCCTCTCTAGTGAGCAGTTCTTC. It is translated as CASSDPGTSGRLLSSEQFF. This chain links TRBV2 with TRBJ2-1, with 14 bases matching TRBD2. The CDR3 runs to 19 residues. Germline lookup yields CDR1 SNHLY and CDR2 FYNNEI. V gave up 6 bases and J gave up 9 bases; unmatched junction bases: 19.

The CDR3 DNA sequence: TGTGCCAGCACCCCTTCTGGCGGGCAAGACAATGAGCAGTTCTTC. Its protein product is CASTPSGGQDNEQFF. The rearrangement uses TRBV5-4 and TRBJ2-1, with D maybe TRBD2 (5 bases). Trimming shortened V by 6 bases and J by 5 bases, and 18 bases separated the two germline ends. This CDR3 is built from 15 residues. The germline V gene encodes CDR1 SGHNT and CDR2 YYREEE (reference sequence). Filled out from reference TRBV5-4 and TRBJ2-1, the complete variable domain reads ETGVTQSPTHLIKTRGQQVTLRCSSQSGHNTVSWYQQALGQGPQFIFQYYREEENGRGNFPPRFSGLQFPNYSSELNVNALELDDSALYLCASTPSGGQDNEQFFGPGTRLTVL.

The chain joins TRBV7-9 to TRBJ2-7, with D perhaps matching TRBD1 (6 bases). Germline V gene sequence: CDR1 SEHNR, CDR2 FQNEAQ (reference sequence). The CDR3 runs 15 residues. V was trimmed by 5 bases and J by 0 bases, leaving 14 bases between them. The CDR3 DNA reads as TGTGCCAGCAGCGCCCAGGGGACGCCCTCCTACGAGCAGTACTTC. Its translation: CASSAQGTPSYEQYF.

This sequence joins TRBV19 and TRBJ1-5; 8 bases agree with TRBD1. In germline, CDR1 is LNHDA, CDR2 SQIVND (reference sequence). The CDR3 is 16 amino acids. The trim removed 2 bases at V and 6 bases at J, leaving 9 bases unmatched. CDR3 amino acids: CASSIRGQGARQPQHF. The CDR3 nucleotides read TGTGCCAGTAGTATAAGGGGCCAGGGGGCACGTCAGCCCCAGCATTTT.

The chain recombines TRBV6-5 with TRBJ2-5; 7 bases are shared with TRBD1. V trimming: 11 bases; J trimming: 5 bases; junction bases outside the gene matches: 8. Germline V CDR1 and CDR2: MNHEY, SVGAGI. The length of the CDR3 is 12 residues. The CDR3 DNA sequence: TGTGCCGGGACGACAGGGACGGAGACCCAGTACTTC. It is translated as CAGTTGTETQYF.

In this sample, this clone turned up once. The CDR3 sequence is CASRGAGASGANVLTF. The CDR3 nucleotides read TGTGCCAGCCGGGGAGCAGGGGCCTCTGGGGCCAACGTCCTGACTTTC. The chain is built from TRBV27 and TRBJ2-6, with D possibly being TRBD1 (6 bases). The germline CDR1 and CDR2 sequences are MNHEY and SMNVEV (reference sequence). The CDR3 covers 16 residues. The V end lost 8 bases, the J end lost 0 bases, and 14 bases lay between the germline ends.

The chain links TRBV13 to TRBJ1-4, with D possibly TRBD1 on 5 matching bases. Looked up from germline, CDR1 is PRHDT and CDR2 is FYEKMQ (reference sequence). The CDR3 has 15 amino acids. Trimming pared 5 bases from V and 7 bases from J, leaving 17 bases between. This CDR3 is CASSQGAAGFEKLFF. CDR3 in DNA: TGTGCCAGCAGCCAAGGGGCAGCGGGGTTTGAAAAACTGTTTTTT.

V gene TRBV28 combines with J gene TRBJ1-6, with D perhaps matching TRBD1 (6 bases). The CDR3 is 16 residues long. The germline V and J ends were trimmed by 3 bases and 8 bases, with 17 bases remaining between them. Germline V gene lookup returns CDR1 MDHEN and CDR2 SYDVKM. The CDR3 DNA follows: TGTGCCAGCAGTTTGCAGGGGCTAGCCACGGATTCACCCCTCCACTTT. Its protein is CASSLQGLATDSPLHF.

The rearrangement uses TRBV19 and TRBJ1-1, with 8 bases that match TRBD1. J gave up 0 bases and V 0 bases, and 6 bases lay outside the gene matches. The CDR3 sequence is 17 residues long. Looked up from germline, CDR1 is LNHDA and CDR2 is SQIVND (reference sequence). For the CDR3, the DNA is TGTGCCAGTAGTATAGAAGGGACAGGCTTTCTGAACACTGAAGCTTTCTTT. Amino acids: CASSIEGTGFLNTEAFF.